Presented here are 28 T cell receptor beta chains from one specimen sequenced in a study of CD8+ T cells in alopecia areata. RNA extraction and reverse transcription yielded cDNA as sequencing template. Profiled with immunoSEQ multiplex PCR; TCRdb holds only in-frame clones, not every one. In the table there are 200,000 to 250,000 clones, around 66% of which are singletons. Treatment specified: oral pan-JAK inhibitor, 5-10 mg twice daily. The material was CD4+ T cells sorted from blood, obtained at week 4, from a patient treated with tofacitinib. Source of these receptors: a human donor with alopecia areata.

J is TRBJ2-7 and V is TRBV6-5; D is unclear. Deletions cut 2 bases from V and 3 bases from J, with 11 bases between. CDR1 MNHEY and CDR2 SVGAGI come from the germline V gene. This CDR3 is built from 14 residues. The CDR3 coding sequence is TGTGCCAGCAGTTACCCGGGCCGGAGCTACGAGCAGTACTTC. Translated: CASSYPGRSYEQYF.

The chain employs TRBV29-1 and TRBJ1-4; no firm D call. CDR3 size: 11 residues. Germline V gene sequence: CDR1 SQVTM, CDR2 ANQGSEA. V lost 0 bases and J lost 8, with 4 bases in between. CDR3 DNA: TGCAGCGTTGAAGACGGGGAAAAACTGTTTTTT. Translating it yields CSVEDGEKLFF.

The rearrangement joins TRBV7-8 to TRBJ2-2; no reliable D call. The CDR3 has 15 residues. The V end was cut by 6 bases, the J end by 0 bases, with 11 bases between. Germline lookup yields CDR1 SGHVS and CDR2 FQNEAQ. The CDR3 reads CASSRQVSNTGELFF. The CDR3, as DNA: TGTGCCAGCAGTCGCCAGGTCTCGAACACCGGGGAGCTGTTTTTT. The full variable domain, its missing parts supplied by reference TRBV7-8 and TRBJ2-2, is GAGVSQSPRYKVAKRGQDVALRCDPISGHVSLFWYQQALGQGPEFLTYFQNEAQLDKSGLPSDRFFAERPEGSVSTLKIQRTQQEDSAVYLCASSRQVSNTGELFFGEGSRLTVL.

This clone occurred a few times. The chain has TRBV29-1 and TRBJ2-2; a weak D match, TRBD1 (5 bases). Germline V CDR1 and CDR2: SQVTM, ANQGSEA. The CDR3 length is 15 residues. Deletions cut 4 bases from V and 1 base from J, with 13 bases between. This CDR3 is CSVAPGSLNTGELFF. For the CDR3, the DNA is TGCAGCGTTGCCCCAGGGTCCCTGAACACCGGGGAGCTGTTTTTT.

This clone was recorded a few times. The V gene is TRBV5-6, the J gene TRBJ1-4; 7 positions agree with TRBD1. The germline gives CDR1 SGHDT, CDR2 YYEEEE. This CDR3 has 12 residues. V lost 4 bases and J lost 17; bases outside the gene matches: 11. CDR3 DNA: TGTGCCAGCAGCCAGGCGGGACAGTCCTCTTTTTTT. Residues: CASSQAGQSSFF.

The chain is built from TRBV14 and TRBJ2-3; D might be TRBD1 (5 bases). Trimming pared 4 bases from V and 0 bases from J, leaving 5 bases between. CDR3 length equals 13 residues. Germline V gene lookup returns CDR1 SGHDN and CDR2 FVKESK. Written as DNA, the CDR3 is TGTGCCAGCAGCCGACAGAGCACAGATACGCAGTATTTT. The encoded protein is CASSRQSTDTQYF.

The J gene is TRBJ1-1, the V gene TRBV29-1; the D gene is possibly TRBD1 (5 bases). Trimming took 0 bases from V and 11 from J, leaving 16 bases between them. This CDR3 comprises 13 residues. Germline assignment: CDR1 SQVTM and CDR2 ANQGSEA. The DNA for the CDR3 is TGCAGCGTTGAAGATCCCAGGGCGCTGGGGGCTTTCTTT. This encodes CSVEDPRALGAFF.

This clone has just a few counts. The V gene is TRBV27, the J gene TRBJ1-1; D unresolved. The CDR3 extends over 11 amino acids. The germline CDR1 and CDR2 sequences are MNHEY and SMNVEV (reference sequence). Between the trimmed V and J ends, which lost 4 bases and 13 bases, there was a span of 13 bases. CDR3 in DNA: TGTGCCAGCAGTTCCTACGAGAAGGTTTTCTTT. Its translation is CASSSYEKVFF.

CDR3 bases: TGTGCCAGCAGCCCTAGCAACCCAGGGATCTCCTACAATGAGCAGTTCTTC. It is translated as CASSPSNPGISYNEQFF. J is TRBJ2-1 and V is TRBV7-2; D is possibly TRBD1 or TRBD2 (5 bases each). The germline CDR1 and CDR2 sequences are SGHTA and FQGNSA. The CDR3 length is 17 residues. V lost 5 bases, J lost 0 bases, and 17 bases lay in between.

This clone was picked up one time. The genes are TRBV13 and TRBJ1-2; no clear D. The CDR3 extends over 14 amino acids. The V end was cut by 7 bases, the J end by 4 bases, with 16 bases between. Per the germline V gene, CDR1 is PRHDT and CDR2 is FYEKMQ (reference sequence). The CDR3 reads CASTNQRQAYGYTF. The CDR3 DNA follows: TGTGCCAGCACCAACCAACGGCAGGCCTATGGCTACACCTTC.

The chain couples TRBV5-4 to TRBJ2-5; no reliable D call. Germline V gives CDR1 SGHNT, CDR2 YYREEE (reference sequence). The CDR3 sequence is 14 residues long. Trimming stripped 0 bases from V and 1 base from J, with 7 bases between. CDR3 residues: CASSLAGSQETQYF. The CDR3 nucleotides are TGTGCCAGCAGCTTGGCTGGATCCCAAGAGACCCAGTACTTC.

V is TRBV7-2 and J is TRBJ1-2, with a tentative D call TRBD1 (5 bases). CDR1 is SGHTA, CDR2 FQGNSA, per germline. This CDR3 is built from 16 residues. Trimming shortened V by 5 bases and J by 5 bases, and 21 bases separated the two germline ends. CDR3 in DNA: TGTGCCAGCAGCCGATCCCCCCGGGGCACATATTATGGCTACACCTTC. It codes for CASSRSPRGTYYGYTF.

The rearrangement links TRBV11-3 to TRBJ2-4; D is unresolved. V lost 1 base and J 0 bases, leaving 7 bases between the germline ends. Germline CDR1 SGHNT, CDR2 YENEEA. CDR3 length equals 15 residues. This CDR3 is CASSLGYSAKNIQYF. The CDR3 DNA follows: TGTGCCAGCAGCTTAGGGTACTCAGCCAAAAACATTCAGTACTTC.

The rearrangement uses TRBV27 and TRBJ1-5; D call uncertain. Trimming took 6 bases from V and 3 from J, leaving 15 bases between them. CDR1 and CDR2 from the germline V gene are MNHEY and SMNVEV (reference sequence). This CDR3 spans 15 amino acids. This chain's CDR3 is CASRRAAAVNQPQHF. The CDR3 nucleotides are TGTGCCAGCAGGCGGGCGGCGGCCGTCAATCAGCCCCAGCATTTT.

The V gene is TRBV5-6, the J gene TRBJ1-2, with D perhaps TRBD1 (6 bases). The CDR3 loop spans 13 amino acids. The ends were cut back, 4 bases at V and 6 bases at J, with 13 bases in the middle. The germline V gene has CDR1 SGHDT and CDR2 YYEEEE. CDR3 residues: CASSPTGMDGYTF. The DNA for the CDR3 is TGTGCCAGCAGCCCCACAGGGATGGATGGCTACACCTTC.

This chain uses TRBV7-9 with TRBJ1-3, with 7 positions matching TRBD1. The length of the CDR3 is 16 residues. Unmatched junction bases numbered 7, after V lost 5 bases and J lost 0 bases. Germline loops: CDR1 SEHNR, CDR2 FQNEAQ (reference sequence). In DNA form, the CDR3 reads TGTGCCAGCAGCCCACAGGGGTTTATCTCTGGAAACACCATATATTTT. Its protein is CASSPQGFISGNTIYF.

The V gene is TRBV5-1, the J gene TRBJ2-7, with 9 positions matching TRBD1. CDR3 size: 14 residues. With V trimmed by 1 base and J by 5 bases, 4 bases remained unmatched. The germline V gene has CDR1 SGHRS and CDR2 YFSETQ. The CDR3 here is CASSLLGQGNEQYF. The CDR3 nucleotides are TGCGCCAGCAGCTTGTTGGGACAGGGTAACGAGCAGTACTTC.

This clone showed up just a few times. The chain uses TRBV7-6 and TRBJ1-6; a weak D match, TRBD1 (5 bases). CDR1 SGHVS and CDR2 FNYEAQ come from the germline V gene. The length of the CDR3 is 14 residues. The V end lost 3 bases, the J end lost 10 bases, and 13 bases lay between the germline ends. DNA for the CDR3: TGTGCCAGCAGCTTTGACAGTCCCGAGTCACCCCTCCACTTT. Translated: CASSFDSPESPLHF.

The chain couples TRBV4-1 to TRBJ2-1; either TRBD1 or TRBD2 may fit D (5 bases each). Germline V lookup: CDR1 MGHRA, CDR2 YSYEKL. The CDR3 contains 15 residues. Between the trimmed V and J ends, which lost 3 bases and 4 bases, there was a span of 13 bases. The CDR3 sequence is CASSQARDPYNEQFF. The CDR3, as DNA: TGCGCCAGCAGCCAGGCCCGGGACCCTTACAATGAGCAGTTCTTC.

The chain carries TRBV7-9 and TRBJ2-4; TRBD1 is a possible D gene (5 bases). Looked up from germline, CDR1 is SEHNR and CDR2 is FQNEAQ (reference sequence). The CDR3 has 14 amino acids. Trimming left V 1 base short and J 11 bases short, with 15 bases between. CDR3 sequence (DNA): TGTGCCAGCAGCTTAGATGTAGGGGTCGCTGTTCAGTACTTC. Protein sequence: CASSLDVGVAVQYF.

This clone was found a few times. The V gene is TRBV5-1, the J gene TRBJ2-2; D is perhaps TRBD2 (6 bases). Germline CDR1 reads SGHRS; CDR2 reads YFSETQ. V lost 5 bases and J lost 6, with 11 bases in between. The CDR3 has 13 residues. CDR3 sequence: CASRDAGSGELFF. CDR3 in DNA: TGCGCCAGCAGAGATGCGGGGTCCGGGGAGCTGTTTTTT.

V gene TRBV6-6 combines with J gene TRBJ2-1; 9 nucleotides align to TRBD2. V lost 6 bases to trimming and J lost 4 bases; unmatched junction nucleotides: 4. CDR3 length equals 14 residues. Per germline, CDR1 MNHNY and CDR2 SVGAGI (reference sequence). The CDR3 sequence is CASSLAGDYNEQFF. The CDR3 nucleotides read TGTGCCAGCAGCTTAGCGGGGGATTACAATGAGCAGTTCTTC.

The chain joins TRBV20-1 to TRBJ2-5; 9 nucleotides align to TRBD2. Germline V gene lookup returns CDR1 DFQATT and CDR2 SNEGSKA (reference sequence). V shed 7 bases, J shed 5 bases, and the junction held 2 bases outside the gene matches. The CDR3 is 11 residues long. In nucleotides, the CDR3 is TGCAGTGTCGCGGGAGGGGAGACCCAGTACTTC. Its protein product is CSVAGGETQYF.

Details on this clone: Other DNA sequences from this sample encode an identical CDR3 as well. The gene calls are TRBV29-1 and TRBJ1-1; D ambiguous. V was pared by 4 bases and J by 4 bases, with 4 bases between. The CDR3 extends over 10 amino acids. Germline CDR1 is SQVTM and CDR2 is ANQGSEA. The CDR3 DNA sequence: TGCAGCGTTGGGGGCACTGAAGCTTTCTTT. Translated: CSVGGTEAFF.

This clone was picked up a small number of times. CDR3 residues: CSAGTHPDTQYF. The CDR3 DNA reads TGCAGCGCCGGAACCCACCCAGATACGCAGTATTTT. The rearrangement joins TRBV29-1 to TRBJ2-3, with unresolved D. With 7 bases removed from V and 4 bases from J, the gap between germline ends came to 12 bases. The length of the CDR3 is 12 residues. Germline CDR1 and CDR2: SQVTM and ANQGSEA.

This clone was recorded a few times. The chain employs TRBV7-2 and TRBJ2-5; 8 nucleotides agree with TRBD2. This CDR3 spans 14 amino acids. Germline V CDR1 and CDR2: SGHTA, FQGNSA. V gave up 9 bases and J gave up 3 bases; unmatched junction bases: 9. This CDR3 reads CASSRGGGEETQYF. Written as DNA, the CDR3 is TGTGCCAGTTCTCGGGGGGGCGGCGAAGAGACCCAGTACTTC. The variable domain in full, completed from reference TRBV7-2 and TRBJ2-5, reads GAGVSQSPSNKVTEKGKDVELRCDPISGHTALYWYRQSLGQGLEFLIYFQGNSAPDKSGLPSDRFSAERTGGSVSTLTIQRTQQEDSAVYLCASSRGGGEETQYFGPGTRLLVL.

The chain couples TRBV6-5 to TRBJ1-1; D gene ambiguous. V lost 1 base to trimming and J lost 5 bases, with 11 bases between them. Germline V gene lookup returns CDR1 MNHEY and CDR2 SVGAGI. This CDR3 region has 14 residues. CDR3 DNA: TGTGCCAGCAGTTACTGGCAGACTTGGACTGAAGCTTTCTTT. It is translated as CASSYWQTWTEAFF.

The V call is TRBV2, the J call TRBJ2-7; D may be TRBD1 (6 bases). The CDR3 extends over 13 amino acids. From germline, CDR1 is SNHLY and CDR2 FYNNEI. Trimming took 8 bases from V and 5 from J, leaving 16 bases between them. CDR3 sequence reads: CASSRDTRNEQYF. The CDR3 nucleotides read TGTGCCAGCTCCCGGGACACCAGAAACGAGCAGTACTTC.